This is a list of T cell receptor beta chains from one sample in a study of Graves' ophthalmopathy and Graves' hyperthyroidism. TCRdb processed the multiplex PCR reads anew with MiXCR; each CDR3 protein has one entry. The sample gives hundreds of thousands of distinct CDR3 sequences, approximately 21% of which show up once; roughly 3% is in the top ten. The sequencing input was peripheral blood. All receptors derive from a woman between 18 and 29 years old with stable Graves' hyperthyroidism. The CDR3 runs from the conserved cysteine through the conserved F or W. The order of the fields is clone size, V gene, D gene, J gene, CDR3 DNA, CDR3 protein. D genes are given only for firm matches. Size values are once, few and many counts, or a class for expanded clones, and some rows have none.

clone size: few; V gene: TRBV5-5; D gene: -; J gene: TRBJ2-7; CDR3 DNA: TGTGCCAGCAGCTTGGAAGATCTCGAGGGCTACGAGCAGTACTTC; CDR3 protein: CASSLEDLEGYEQYF
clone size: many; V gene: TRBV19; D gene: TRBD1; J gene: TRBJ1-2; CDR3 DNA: TGTGCCAGTACCGACCCGGGACAGGGGGCCTATGGCTACACCTTC; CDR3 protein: CASTDPGQGAYGYTF
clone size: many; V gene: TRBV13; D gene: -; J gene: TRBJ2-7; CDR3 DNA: TGTGCCAGCAGCTTATCGTGGGACTCCTACGAGCAGTACTTC; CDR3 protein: CASSLSWDSYEQYF
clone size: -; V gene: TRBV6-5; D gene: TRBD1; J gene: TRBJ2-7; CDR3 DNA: TGTGCCAGCAGTTACTGGACAGGGGGCGGCGAGCAGTACTTC; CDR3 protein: CASSYWTGGGEQYF
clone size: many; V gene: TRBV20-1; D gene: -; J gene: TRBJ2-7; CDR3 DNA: TGCAGTGCTCCAAGGGAGGCCTCCTACGAGCAGTACTTC; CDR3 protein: CSAPREASYEQYF
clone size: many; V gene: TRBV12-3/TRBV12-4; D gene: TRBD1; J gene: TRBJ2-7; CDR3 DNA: TGTGCCAGCAGTTTAGGGACAGGGGGAGCTTACGAGCAGTACTTC; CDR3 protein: CASSLGTGGAYEQYF
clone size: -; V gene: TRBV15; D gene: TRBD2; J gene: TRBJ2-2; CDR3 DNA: TGTGCCACCAGCGGCCGGGACTATTCGACCGGGGAGCTGTTTTTT; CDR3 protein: CATSGRDYSTGELFF
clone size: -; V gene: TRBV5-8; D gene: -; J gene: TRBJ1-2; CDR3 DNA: TGTGCCAGCAGCCCTACTTACACCGGCGGCTATGGCTACACCTTC; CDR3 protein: CASSPTYTGGYGYTF
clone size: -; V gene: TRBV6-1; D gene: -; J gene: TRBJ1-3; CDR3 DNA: TGTGCCAGCAGAGAGAGAGGATTCGGAAACACCATATATTTT; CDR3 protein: CASRERGFGNTIYF
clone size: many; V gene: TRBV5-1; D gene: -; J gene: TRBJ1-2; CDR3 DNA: TGCGCCAGCAGCTTGGAGACAGTGGGCTATGGCTACACCTTC; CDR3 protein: CASSLETVGYGYTF
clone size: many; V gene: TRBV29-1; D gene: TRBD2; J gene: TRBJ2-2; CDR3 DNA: TGCAGCGTTGACAGCGGGGAGAACACCGGGGAGCTGTTTTTT; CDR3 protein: CSVDSGENTGELFF
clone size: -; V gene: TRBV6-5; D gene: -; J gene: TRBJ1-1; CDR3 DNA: TGTGCCAGCAGGTACTCTTGGACCGCTGAAGCTTTCTTT; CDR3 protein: CASRYSWTAEAFF
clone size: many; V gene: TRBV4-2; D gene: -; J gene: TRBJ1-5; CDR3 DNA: TGTGCCAGCAGCCAGAACAGGAATCAGCCCCAGCATTTT; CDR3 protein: CASSQNRNQPQHF
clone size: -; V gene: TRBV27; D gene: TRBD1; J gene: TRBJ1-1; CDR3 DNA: TGTGCCAGCAGTGCCAAGACAGGGGGCGACGTTCGGGCTTTCTTT; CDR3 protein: CASSAKTGGDVRAFF
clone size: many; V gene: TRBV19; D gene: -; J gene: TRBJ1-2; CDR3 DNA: TGTGCCAGTAGTATAGGCGAGGGCTACTATGGCTACACCTTC; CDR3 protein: CASSIGEGYYGYTF
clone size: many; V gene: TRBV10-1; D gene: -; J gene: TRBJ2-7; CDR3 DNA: TGCGCCAGCAGCCCGTACGGGTACGAGCAGTACTTC; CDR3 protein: CASSPYGYEQYF
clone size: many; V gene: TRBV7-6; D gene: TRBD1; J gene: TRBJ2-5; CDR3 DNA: TGTGCCAGCAGCTCCAGCCTTGGGACAGGGGTAGCGGGAAGGCCGAGGGAGACCCAGTACTTC; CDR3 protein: CASSSSLGTGVAGRPRETQYF
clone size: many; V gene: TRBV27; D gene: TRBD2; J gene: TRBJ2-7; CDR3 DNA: TGTGCCAGCAGTCGCTCCGGGACTAGCGGTTTGAGCTCCTACGAGCAGTACTTC; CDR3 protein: CASSRSGTSGLSSYEQYF
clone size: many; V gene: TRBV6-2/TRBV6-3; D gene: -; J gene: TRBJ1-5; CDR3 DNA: TGTGCCAGCAGTTACTCGAACCGTCGGGGGAGTCAGCCCCAGCATTTT; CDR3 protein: CASSYSNRRGSQPQHF
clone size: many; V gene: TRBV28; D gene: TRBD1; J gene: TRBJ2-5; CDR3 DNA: TGTGCCAGCAGTTCAAGGCGTCAGGGGGCCACGAAGATCAGGACCCAGTACTTC; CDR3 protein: CASSSRRQGATKIRTQYF
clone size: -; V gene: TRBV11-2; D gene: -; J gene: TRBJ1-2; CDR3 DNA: TGTGCCAGCAGCTCCCCTCGAGGGAGAGGTGGCTACACCTTC; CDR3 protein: CASSSPRGRGGYTF
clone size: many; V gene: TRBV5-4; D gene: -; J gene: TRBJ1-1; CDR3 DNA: TGTGCCAGCAGCTTGGCTGGGATGCGCACTGAAGCTTTCTTT; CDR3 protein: CASSLAGMRTEAFF
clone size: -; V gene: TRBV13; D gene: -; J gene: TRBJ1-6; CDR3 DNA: TGTGCCAGCAGCCTCGGCTCGGGGGGCTCACCCCTCCACTTT; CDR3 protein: CASSLGSGGSPLHF
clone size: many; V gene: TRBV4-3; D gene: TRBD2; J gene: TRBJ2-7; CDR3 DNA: TGCGCCAGCAGCCAAGATCACGCGGGAGGCTACGAGCAGTACTTC; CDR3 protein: CASSQDHAGGYEQYF
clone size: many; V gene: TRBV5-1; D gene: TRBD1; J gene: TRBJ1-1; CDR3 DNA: TGCGCCAGCAGCTGGCTCCGACAGGGCAGAACCACTGAAGCTTTCTTT; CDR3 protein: CASSWLRQGRTTEAFF
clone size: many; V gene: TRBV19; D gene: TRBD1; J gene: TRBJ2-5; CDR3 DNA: TGTGCCAGTAGTATCGGGACAGCCCAAGAGACCCAGTACTTC; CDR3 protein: CASSIGTAQETQYF
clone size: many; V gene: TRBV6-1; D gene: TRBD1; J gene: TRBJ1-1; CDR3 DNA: TGTGCCAGCAGTGTGGGGACAGCAAGGAACACTGAAGCTTTCTTT; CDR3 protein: CASSVGTARNTEAFF
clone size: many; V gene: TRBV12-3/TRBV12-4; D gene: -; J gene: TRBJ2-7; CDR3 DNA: TGTGCCAGCAGTTTCGCCGGCGGACTCTACGAGCAGTACTTC; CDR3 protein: CASSFAGGLYEQYF
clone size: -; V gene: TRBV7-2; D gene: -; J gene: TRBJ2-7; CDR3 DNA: TGTGCCAGCAGCCCTCGGGACGTCCGGGGCGAGCAGTACTTC; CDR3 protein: CASSPRDVRGEQYF
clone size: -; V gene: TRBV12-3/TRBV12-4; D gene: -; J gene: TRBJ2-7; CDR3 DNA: TGTGCCAGCAGTTTTGGAATCGAGCAGTACTTC; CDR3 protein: CASSFGIEQYF
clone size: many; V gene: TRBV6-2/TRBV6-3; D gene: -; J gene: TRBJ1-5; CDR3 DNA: TGTGCCAGCAGTTACGGATATCAGCCCCAGCATTTT; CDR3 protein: CASSYGYQPQHF
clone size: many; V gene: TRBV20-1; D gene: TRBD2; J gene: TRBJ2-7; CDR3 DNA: TGCAGTGCTAGAGGACTAGCGGTATCTTACGAGCAGTACTTC; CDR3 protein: CSARGLAVSYEQYF